This TCR beta chain was identified in a study of STAT5B mutations in CD4+ large granular lymphocyte leukemia. The survey-level immunoSEQ assay was used. Original analysis: The detection floor for productive clonotype frequency was 2.59 x 10-5. Sequenced by immunoSEQ multiplex PCR; TCRdb stores in-frame clones only, minus some. The D gene and trimming were derived from the DNA, and the V and J assignments and clone size from that table. The sample yields around 24,000 clones, 72% seen once. Notes on this clone: Its specificity is unknown.

J lost 2 bases, V lost 4 bases, and 6 bases had no gene match. This CDR3 contains 17 residues. Germline V gene data show CDR1 as MGHRA and CDR2 as YSYEKL. Study-level findings and limits: Without putative leukemic clones, patient CD4-sorted repertoires remained more clonal than healthy CD4+ repertoires. Approximately 25% of private leukemic clonotypes occurred rarely in other patients' non-leukemic repertoires.

Sequenced sample: CD4+ T cells from blood buffy coats. The receptor was isolated from a human donor in good health. The rearrangement uses TRBV4-1 and TRBJ2-3; TRBD2 matches 13 bases. The CDR3 nucleotides are TGCGCCAGCAGCCTCCGAGGGACTAGCGGGATCACAGATACGCAGTATTTT. It encodes CASSLRGTSGITDTQYF.